This T cell receptor (beta chain) was documented in a study of blood T cells in healthy people across ages. Isolated PBMCs totaled at least 7 million in each sample. This clonotype was found many times. Its antigen is unidentified. CDR3 length equals 12 residues. Germline lookup yields CDR1 SGHTA and CDR2 FQGNSA. Trimming shortened V by 4 bases and J by 6 bases, and 10 bases separated the two germline ends. Regarding the study as a whole: Expanded clonotype changes were possibly confounded by unknown donor CMV status. Both higher diversity and more naive CD4+ cells marked long-lived donors when set against aged donors.

Combining a sample-barcoded 5' primer with a J-beta primer mix, a second PCR ran for roughly 6 to 12 cycles. TCRdb re-called the 5' RACE reads with MiXCR, one entry per CDR3 protein. The data contain over 600,000 distinct CDR3 sequences, around 38% of them singletons. The sequenced sample was blood. The source of this sequence is a man at least 80 years old in good health. V is TRBV7-2 and J is TRBJ2-7; D ambiguous. The CDR3 DNA is TGTGCCAGCAGCTCCGGTGTTCTCGAGCAGTACTTC. Translation gives CASSSGVLEQYF.